This T cell receptor beta chain was captured in a study of molecular identifiers for immune sequencing clone quantification. Points on this clonotype: A much larger clone differs by one base, so this may be a read error.

The germline gives CDR1 MGHRA, CDR2 YSYEKL. Between the trimmed V and J ends, which lost 4 bases and 4 bases, there was a span of 17 bases. This CDR3 is built from 16 residues. Listed TCR primers and previously described methods were used for bulk TCR libraries. TCRdb fed the PCR reads into MiXCR, producing one record per CDR3 protein. The profile shows 400,000 to 600,000 distinct CDR3 sequences, roughly 24% of them singletons. Sequencing was carried out using naive CD8+ T cells from blood, with Jurkat cell RNA spiked in. Subset specified: FACS-sorted CD8+CD4-CCR7+CD45RA+ naive T cells. This sequence was found in a human donor in good health. Some libraries in this study had Jurkat cell RNA spiked in. The rearrangement uses TRBV4-1 and TRBJ2-1, with D perhaps matching TRBD1 (5 bases). The CDR3 nucleotides are TGCGCCAGCAGCCGAGAAATCCAGGGTTGGTACAATGAGCAGTTCTTC. Protein sequence: CASSREIQGWYNEQFF.